Below, 23 T cell receptor beta chains from the same sample are listed, as sequenced in a study of a mutant IDH1 vaccine in newly diagnosed glioma. The method was immunoSEQ multiplex PCR; TCRdb's version includes in-frame clones alone and lacks a portion of them. The sample has fewer than 100,000 clones; roughly 90% are singletons. The time point here: baseline, week 1 (first vaccination visit). Documented treatment: pre-vaccination baseline after standard-of-care therapy. Material: PBMCs, obtained from a glioma patient treated with radiotherapy, temozolomide or both. The source of these receptors is a woman in her fifties or sixties with glioma.

The rearrangement uses TRBV30 and TRBJ1-5; D unclear. This CDR3 comprises 12 residues. V gave up 3 bases and J gave up 4 bases, with 7 bases separating them. CDR1 and CDR2 from the germline V gene are GTSNPN and SVGIG (reference sequence). This CDR3 is CAWSLENQPQHF. CDR3 DNA sequence: TGTGCCTGGAGCTTGGAAAATCAGCCCCAGCATTTT.

The genes are TRBV4-1 and TRBJ2-3, with 9 bases aligning to TRBD2. The CDR3 is made up of 15 amino acids. Germline trimming cut 8 bases from V and 1 base from J; bases unmatched to any gene: 7. The germline CDR1 and CDR2 sequences are MGHRA and YSYEKL. DNA of the CDR3: TGCGCCAGCTCCCGCGGGACTAGCCGCACAGATACGCAGTATTTT. Its translation is CASSRGTSRTDTQYF.

The chain has TRBV10-3 and TRBJ2-7; no clear D. Trimming took off 4 bases at V and 0 bases at J, with 10 bases between the two ends. Germline assignment: CDR1 ENHRY and CDR2 SYGVKD. This CDR3 has 14 amino acids. The CDR3 bases are TGTGCCATCAGTGTAGGGTGGGACTCCTACGAGCAGTACTTC. As protein: CAISVGWDSYEQYF.

The genes are TRBV21-1 and TRBJ1-2; the tabulated D call, TRBD1, remains unverified against the DNA. TRBV21-1 is deemed a pseudogene. The CDR3 is 14 residues long. Written as DNA, the CDR3 is TGTGCCAGCAGCAAAGCGGCAGTTAACTATGGCTACACCTTC. This encodes CASSKAAVNYGYTF.

The V and J genes are TRBV6-1 and TRBJ1-5, with TRBD1 matching 12 bases. This CDR3 region has 15 residues. V trimming: 3 bases; J trimming: 6 bases; junction bases outside the gene matches: 3. Germline assignment: CDR1 MNHNS and CDR2 SASEGT. In nucleotides, the CDR3 is TGTGCCAGCAGTGACGGGACAGGGGGCCTTCAGCCCCAGCATTTT. As protein: CASSDGTGGLQPQHF.

The chain couples TRBV6-4 to TRBJ1-1; unclear D gene. V was clipped by 0 bases and J by 2 bases, with 7 bases between them. Germline CDR1 and CDR2: MRHNA and SNTAGT. The CDR3 length is 14 residues. The CDR3 DNA reads TGTGCCAGCAGTGACTCGAGTCGAAACACTGAAGCTTTCTTT. The encoded protein is CASSDSSRNTEAFF.

In this sample, this clone turned up once. The chain is built from TRBV2 and TRBJ1-5, with D maybe TRBD1 (6 bases). CDR3 length equals 13 residues. Germline values: CDR1 SNHLY, CDR2 FYNNEI. V lost 5 bases to trimming and J lost 5 bases, with 10 bases between them. The CDR3 spells CASSRGGDQPQHF. For the CDR3, the DNA is TGTGCCAGCAGTAGAGGGGGAGATCAGCCCCAGCATTTT.

The chain links TRBV5-1 to TRBJ2-5; D not resolved. CDR1 SGHRS and CDR2 YFSETQ come from the germline V gene. CDR3 length: 14 amino acids. Trimming pared 0 bases from V and 5 bases from J, leaving 11 bases between. CDR3 region: CASSLASIEETQYF. CDR3 in DNA: TGCGCCAGCAGCTTGGCATCCATAGAGGAGACCCAGTACTTC.

The chain combines TRBV28 with TRBJ2-7; 12 nucleotides align to TRBD2. CDR1 is MDHEN, CDR2 SYDVKM, per germline. The V segment lost 5 bases and the J segment 4 bases; nucleotides outside the gene matches: 6. CDR3 length equals 15 residues. The chain's CDR3 is CASSETSGRGYEQYF. Written as DNA, the CDR3 is TGTGCCAGCAGTGAGACTAGCGGGAGAGGTTACGAGCAGTACTTC.

The V gene is TRBV6-5, the J gene TRBJ2-7; 7 nucleotides line up with TRBD1. This CDR3 comprises 12 residues. J gave up 10 bases and V 5 bases, and 8 bases lay outside the gene matches. Germline values: CDR1 MNHEY, CDR2 SVGAGI. The CDR3 nucleotides are TGTGCCAGCAGTGCTGAGACAGGGCGTCAGTACTTC. This sequence encodes CASSAETGRQYF.

J is TRBJ2-3 and V is TRBV9, with a tentative D call TRBD2 (6 bases). The CDR3 is 16 amino acids. Germline CDR1 reads SGDLS; CDR2 reads YYNGEE. Trimming pared 4 bases from V and 6 bases from J, leaving 21 bases between. The CDR3 DNA is TGTGCCAGCAGCCTGGGGGGTACTAGGAATTTGGATACGCAGTATTTT. It translates to CASSLGGTRNLDTQYF.

This chain links TRBV5-1 with TRBJ1-3; a weak D match, TRBD1 (6 bases). Trimming took off 4 bases at V and 0 bases at J, with 14 bases between the two ends. This CDR3 is built from 16 residues. The V gene's germline CDR1 is SGHRS and CDR2 YFSETQ. Written as DNA, the CDR3 is TGCGCCAGCAGCCAACAGGGCACGCTCTCTGGAAACACCATATATTTT. Protein: CASSQQGTLSGNTIYF.

The rearrangement uses TRBV29-1 and TRBJ2-5; possibly TRBD1 or TRBD2 for D (5 bases each). The DNA end is more similar to TRBJ2-7, so the J call may be wrong. Looked up from germline, CDR1 is SQVTM and CDR2 is ANQGSEA. The CDR3 consists of 12 residues. This CDR3 reads CSGRDGRYEQYF. The CDR3 DNA reads as TGCAGCGGCAGGGACGGCAGGTACGAGCAGTACTTC.

The chain recombines TRBV5-1 with TRBJ2-7; D unclear. Germline V CDR1 and CDR2: SGHRS, YFSETQ. The CDR3 is 15 amino acids. Trimming stripped 4 bases from V and 0 bases from J, with 14 bases between. The CDR3 loop reads CASSAGPTDSYEQYF. The CDR3 nucleotides read TGCGCCAGCAGCGCTGGACCAACCGACTCCTACGAGCAGTACTTC.

V is TRBV9 and J is TRBJ1-5; maybe TRBD1 (5 bases). Germline CDR1 SGDLS, CDR2 YYNGEE. The ends were cut back, 2 bases at V and 2 bases at J, with 14 bases in the middle. The CDR3 is 16 amino acids. CDR3 amino acids: CASSVGDLSGNQPQHF. In nucleotides, the CDR3 is TGTGCCAGCAGCGTTGGGGACCTCAGTGGCAATCAGCCCCAGCATTTT.

The rearrangement uses TRBV27 and TRBJ2-7, with a possible D match to TRBD2 (7 bases). The V gene's germline CDR1 is MNHEY and CDR2 SMNVEV (reference sequence). The CDR3 consists of 14 residues. V was pared by 2 bases and J by 4 bases, with 12 bases between. CDR3 bases: TGTGCCAGCAGTTTACAAGGGGGGGTTTACGAGCAGTACTTC. It yields the protein CASSLQGGVYEQYF.

The rearrangement uses TRBV14 and TRBJ1-3, with D hard to call. From germline, CDR1 is SGHDN and CDR2 FVKESK. There are 16 residues in the CDR3. Trimming removed 4 bases at V and 0 bases at J, with 13 bases between. As DNA, the CDR3 is TGTGCCAGCAGCCCTCGTTTTTTCCCCTCTGGAAACACCATATATTTT. The encoded protein is CASSPRFFPSGNTIYF.

The chain joins TRBV10-3 to TRBJ1-2, with D perhaps TRBD1 (5 bases). V was cut by 10 bases and J by 3 bases, with 12 bases left in between. Germline V gene data show CDR1 as ENHRY and CDR2 as SYGVKD. CDR3 size: 12 residues. CDR3 loop: CATTGSDYGYTF. DNA of the CDR3: TGTGCCACCACAGGCTCTGACTATGGCTACACCTTC.

The chain is built from TRBV19 and TRBJ2-1, with 7 bases aligning to TRBD2. V lost 5 bases to trimming and J lost 4 bases; unmatched junction nucleotides: 11. The CDR3 sequence is 16 residues long. The germline gives CDR1 LNHDA, CDR2 SQIVND (reference sequence). The DNA of the CDR3 is TGTGCCAGTAGTTATACCTTACTAGCGAGATACAATGAGCAGTTCTTC. This codes for CASSYTLLARYNEQFF.

V and J are TRBV2 and TRBJ1-5, with D tentatively TRBD1 (5 bases). This CDR3 is 14 amino acids long. Germline-derived CDR1 and CDR2 are SNHLY and FYNNEI. The V gene lost 3 bases and the J gene lost 5 bases, with 11 bases spanning the gap. The CDR3, as DNA: TGTGCCAGCAGTGACGTCCTGGGGGATCAGCCCCAGCATTTT. Its translation: CASSDVLGDQPQHF.

In DNA, the CDR3 is TGTGCCATCAGTGGGGGACTGAGGAACACTGAAGCTTTCTTT. Amino acids: CAISGGLRNTEAFF. The chain employs TRBV10-3 and TRBJ1-1; D perhaps matches TRBD1 (5 bases). V was clipped by 4 bases and J by 1 base, with 10 bases between them. CDR3 length: 14 residues. Germline assignment: CDR1 ENHRY and CDR2 SYGVKD.

This clone came up once. V is TRBV5-6 and J is TRBJ2-3; 8 nucleotides line up with TRBD2. CDR3 length equals 15 residues. CDR1 and CDR2 from the germline V gene are SGHDT and YYEEEE. With V trimmed by 3 bases and J by 1 base, 4 bases remained unmatched. In DNA form, the CDR3 reads TGTGCCAGCAGCTCGGGACTAGTGGGCACAGATACGCAGTATTTT. Protein: CASSSGLVGTDTQYF.

The genes are TRBV25-1 and TRBJ2-4; 9 bases map to TRBD1. Trimming removed 2 bases from V and 2 bases from J; junction bases left unmatched: 7. Germline CDR1 reads MGHDK; CDR2 reads SYGVNS. The CDR3 extends over 17 amino acids. CDR3 sequence (DNA): TGTGCCAGCAGTGAAGGAGGACAGGGGTTTACCAAAAACATTCAGTACTTC. Translated: CASSEGGQGFTKNIQYF.